These 30 T cell receptor beta chains were sequenced from one sample in a study of blood T cell repertoires in COVID-19. Data came from immunoSEQ multiplex PCR; TCRdb stores just in-frame clones and leaves some out. The sample carries more than 200,000 clones, around nine tenths recorded once. Sequencing input: PBMCs or T cells enriched from blood (not recorded which). The receptor source for this set is a woman younger than 35 who had recovered from COVID-19.

V gene TRBV6-5 combines with J gene TRBJ1-3, with no clear D. The germline gives CDR1 MNHEY, CDR2 SVGAGI. The CDR3 runs to 15 residues. V was trimmed by 6 bases and J by 2 bases, leaving 14 bases between them. The CDR3 region is CASSREVGPGNTIYF. DNA for the CDR3: TGTGCCAGCAGCCGAGAGGTCGGCCCTGGAAACACCATATATTTT.

V usage is TRBV5-5 and J usage is TRBJ2-7; TRBD2 matches 7 bases. V shed 0 bases and J 4 bases; nucleotides not matched to a gene: 4. The CDR3 covers 14 residues. Germline V gene sequence: CDR1 SGHKS, CDR2 YYEKEE (reference sequence). CDR3 protein: CASSLERGLYEQYF. In nucleotides, the CDR3 is TGTGCCAGCAGCTTGGAGCGGGGCTTGTACGAGCAGTACTTC.

The chain has TRBV9 and TRBJ1-1; the D is unclear. The V gene lost 3 bases and the J gene lost 1 base, with 7 bases spanning the gap. This CDR3 comprises 13 residues. The germline V gene has CDR1 SGDLS and CDR2 YYNGEE. Written as DNA, the CDR3 is TGTGCCAGCAGCGGACTGGAGAACACTGAAGCTTTCTTT. Translating gives CASSGLENTEAFF.

J is TRBJ2-5 and V is TRBV14; TRBD2 aligns across 7 bases. Trimming cost V 0 bases and J 5 bases; bases outside gene matches: 12. CDR3 length: 17 residues. Germline V gene sequence: CDR1 SGHDN, CDR2 FVKESK. Written as DNA, the CDR3 is TGTGCCAGCAGCCAAGATGTTAGCGGGCCATTTAGGGAGACCCAGTACTTC. This sequence encodes CASSQDVSGPFRETQYF.

In DNA form, the CDR3 reads TGCAGCGTTGAGAGGGTTTACTATGGCTACACCTTC. Its protein is CSVERVYYGYTF. The V call is TRBV29-1, the J call TRBJ1-2, with D hard to call. The germline V gene has CDR1 SQVTM and CDR2 ANQGSEA. V was trimmed by 3 bases and J by 3 bases, leaving 8 bases between them. This CDR3 contains 12 residues.

V usage is TRBV15 and J usage is TRBJ2-7; 9 bases agree with TRBD2. Trimming at V came to 0 bases and at J to 6 bases, leaving 6 bases not matched to a gene. This CDR3 spans 15 amino acids. Germline CDR1 and CDR2: LNHNV and YYDKDF (reference sequence). The CDR3 nucleotides read TGTGCCACCAGCAGAGATCCGGCGGGGGGGATCGAGCAGTACTTC. It yields the protein CATSRDPAGGIEQYF.

The gene calls are TRBV3-1 (or the pseudogene TRBV3-2) and TRBJ2-1, with D maybe TRBD1 (6 bases). The CDR3 loop spans 17 amino acids. Trimming stripped 3 bases from V and 4 bases from J, with 19 bases between. CDR1 LGHDT and CDR2 YNNKEL come from the germline V gene (reference sequence). CDR3 loop: CASSQGYRQVLYNEQFF. In nucleotides, the CDR3 is TGTGCCAGCAGCCAGGGATACAGACAGGTCCTGTACAATGAGCAGTTCTTC.

The chain has TRBV6-6 and TRBJ2-7, with 7 bases identical to TRBD1. Germline CDR1 reads MNHNY; CDR2 reads SVGAGI (reference sequence). This CDR3 has 14 amino acids. V was pared by 5 bases and J by 3 bases, with 7 bases of the junction left unmatched. The CDR3 nucleotides are TGTGCCAGCAGTCAGACCGGGACAGACTACGAGCAGTACTTC. Protein product: CASSQTGTDYEQYF.

This rearrangement joins TRBV4-3 to TRBJ2-3, with D unresolved. The CDR3 has 14 residues. The ends were cut back, 1 base at V and 2 bases at J, with 7 bases in the middle. Germline CDR1 LGHNA, CDR2 YSLEER. This CDR3 is CASSQAPYTDTQYF. Written as DNA, the CDR3 is TGCGCCAGCAGCCAAGCCCCCTACACAGATACGCAGTATTTT.

This chain connects TRBV18 to TRBJ1-2, with 7 bases lining up with TRBD1. The V segment lost 5 bases and the J segment 10 bases; nucleotides outside the gene matches: 13. This CDR3 spans 14 amino acids. The germline gives CDR1 KGHSH, CDR2 LQKENI. CDR3 sequence reads: CASSEGTDLFDYTF. CDR3 nucleotide sequence: TGTGCCAGCTCAGAGGGGACAGACTTGTTTGACTACACCTTC.

The chain recombines TRBV4-1 with TRBJ1-4; D is uncertain. Germline lookup yields CDR1 MGHRA and CDR2 YSYEKL. Trimming left V 1 base short and J 6 bases short, with 12 bases between. This CDR3 region has 15 residues. CDR3 region: CASSQGSQDDEKLFF. DNA of the CDR3: TGCGCCAGCAGCCAAGGTTCGCAGGATGATGAAAAACTGTTTTTT.

The chain links TRBV5-4 to TRBJ1-6; 9 bases fit TRBD1. Trimming took 4 bases from V and 5 from J; bases not matched to a gene: 4. The germline V gene encodes CDR1 SGHNT and CDR2 YYREEE (reference sequence). CDR3 length: 15 amino acids. The CDR3 spells CASSPWTGDNSPLHF. The CDR3 DNA is TGTGCCAGCAGCCCATGGACAGGGGATAATTCACCCCTCCACTTT.

The rearrangement uses TRBV15 and TRBJ1-2; the match to TRBD1 covers 7 bases. Germline-derived CDR1 and CDR2 are LNHNV and YYDKDF (reference sequence). V shed 1 base, J shed 4 bases, and the junction held 9 bases outside the gene matches. The CDR3 loop spans 16 amino acids. CDR3 sequence: CATSRVGAGTVYGYTF. DNA for the CDR3: TGTGCCACCAGCAGAGTGGGAGCCGGGACAGTCTATGGCTACACCTTC.

The V gene is TRBV7-3, the J gene TRBJ1-2, with TRBD1 identical over 8 bases. V dropped 3 bases and J dropped 2; count of bases not matched to a gene: 2. CDR1 SGHTA and CDR2 FQGTGA come from the germline V gene. The CDR3 runs to 14 residues. The CDR3 spells CASSLAGGNYGYTF. CDR3 nucleotides: TGTGCCAGCAGCTTGGCAGGGGGCAACTATGGCTACACCTTC.

Here the CDR3 DNA reads TGTGCCAGCAGCTCTCGCCCGGGACAGATATACGAGCAGTACTTC. Its translation: CASSSRPGQIYEQYF. V gene TRBV9 combines with J gene TRBJ2-7; 7 nucleotides match TRBD1. This CDR3 contains 15 residues. CDR1 SGDLS and CDR2 YYNGEE come from the germline V gene. The ends lost 4 bases at V and 4 bases at J; junction bases unmatched: 11. Variable domain in full (rest from reference TRBV9 and TRBJ2-7): DSGVTQTPKHLITATGQRVTLRCSPRSGDLSVYWYQQSLDQGLQFLIQYYNGEERAKGNILERFSAQQFPDLHSELNLSSLELGDSALYFCASSSRPGQIYEQYFGPGTRLTVT.

The chain has TRBV6-5 and TRBJ2-2, with 8 nucleotides matching TRBD1. The CDR3 is made up of 13 amino acids. Germline assignment: CDR1 MNHEY and CDR2 SVGAGI. Unmatched junction bases numbered 1, after V lost 6 bases and J lost 4 bases. This chain's CDR3 is CASSTGGTGELFF. The CDR3 DNA reads as TGTGCCAGCAGCACAGGGGGCACCGGGGAGCTGTTTTTT.

The rearrangement joins TRBV7-2 to TRBJ1-1, with 7 positions matching TRBD1. Germline V gene data show CDR1 as SGHTA and CDR2 as FQGNSA. CDR3 size: 15 residues. V was clipped by 4 bases and J by 2 bases; unmatched bases: 7. The CDR3 DNA reads TGTGCCAGCAGCTCGAGGGGGCCCAGCAACACTGAAGCTTTCTTT. This encodes CASSSRGPSNTEAFF.

This clone was detected a few times. The chain uses TRBV19 and TRBJ1-1, with D uncertain. This CDR3 contains 12 residues. V was clipped by 2 bases and J by 7 bases, with 8 bases between them. The germline gives CDR1 LNHDA, CDR2 SQIVND (reference sequence). CDR3 DNA: TGTGCCAGTAGTATAAACGCCGGTGAAGCTTTCTTT. Translating gives CASSINAGEAFF.

V is TRBV7-8 and J is TRBJ1-1; TRBD1 agrees at 7 bases. CDR3 size: 13 residues. Germline V gives CDR1 SGHVS, CDR2 FQNEAQ. V lost 4 bases to trimming and J lost 6 bases; unmatched junction nucleotides: 5. CDR3 in DNA: TGTGCCAGCAGCTATGCCCAGGGGGCTGAAGCTTTCTTT. Translating it yields CASSYAQGAEAFF. Combining the CDR3 with reference TRBV7-8 and TRBJ1-1 gives the whole variable domain GAGVSQSPRYKVAKRGQDVALRCDPISGHVSLFWYQQALGQGPEFLTYFQNEAQLDKSGLPSDRFFAERPEGSVSTLKIQRTQQEDSAVYLCASSYAQGAEAFFGQGTRLTVV.

The genes are TRBV13 and TRBJ1-2; D may be TRBD1 (6 bases). CDR3 size: 15 residues. The ends were cut back, 0 bases at V and 4 bases at J, with 12 bases in the middle. Germline V gene data show CDR1 as PRHDT and CDR2 as FYEKMQ (reference sequence). Here the CDR3 reads CASSLGRGGAYGYTF. In DNA form, the CDR3 reads TGTGCCAGCAGCTTAGGCCGAGGGGGGGCCTATGGCTACACCTTC.

The chain joins TRBV27 to TRBJ1-2, with TRBD1 identical over 9 bases. With 8 bases clipped from V and 5 bases from J, the junction kept 9 bases outside the gene matches. From germline, CDR1 is MNHEY and CDR2 SMNVEV (reference sequence). The CDR3 spans 14 residues. The CDR3 reads CASGSGQGIYGYTF. Here the CDR3 DNA reads TGTGCCAGCGGTTCTGGACAGGGGATTTATGGCTACACCTTC.

The J gene is TRBJ1-2, the V gene TRBV28; D is perhaps TRBD1 (6 bases). The CDR3 loop spans 17 amino acids. The ends were cut back, 3 bases at V and 0 bases at J, with 17 bases in the middle. Germline V gives CDR1 MDHEN, CDR2 SYDVKM. The CDR3 sequence is CASSFGPSTGPNYGYTF. The CDR3, as DNA: TGTGCCAGCAGTTTTGGTCCCTCGACAGGTCCTAACTATGGCTACACCTTC.

V gene TRBV4-2 combines with J gene TRBJ2-3, with 7 bases aligning to TRBD1. Germline V gene sequence: CDR1 LGHNA, CDR2 YNFKEQ. V lost 0 bases, J lost 5 bases, and 5 bases stayed unmatched. The CDR3 sequence is 15 residues long. CDR3 residues: CASSQENRGQDTQYF. CDR3 nucleotide sequence: TGTGCCAGCAGCCAAGAGAACAGGGGACAAGATACGCAGTATTTT.

This chain joins TRBV11-2 and TRBJ1-2, with 7 bases fitting TRBD1. CDR1 SGHAT and CDR2 FQNNGV come from the germline V gene. V lost 7 bases, J lost 6 bases, and 11 bases stayed unmatched. This CDR3 is 14 amino acids long. CDR3 sequence (DNA): TGTGCCAGCAACCCCGAACAGGGGTGGAATGGCTACACCTTC. This sequence encodes CASNPEQGWNGYTF.

The gene calls are TRBV7-6 and TRBJ2-2; TRBD2 aligns across 7 bases. Trimming took 5 bases from V and 3 from J; bases not matched to a gene: 6. Germline lookup yields CDR1 SGHVS and CDR2 FNYEAQ. This CDR3 has 15 residues. For the CDR3, the DNA is TGTGCCAGCAGCCAAAGACTAGCCTACACCGGGGAGCTGTTTTTT. Amino acid sequence: CASSQRLAYTGELFF.

This clone was seen a single time. This sample also contains other DNA sequences that code for the same CDR3. This rearrangement joins TRBV3-1 (or the pseudogene TRBV3-2) to TRBJ1-1; D gene unclear. The CDR3 totals 11 residues. The V end was cut by 3 bases, the J end by 4 bases, with 3 bases between. From germline, CDR1 is LGHDT and CDR2 YNNKEL (reference sequence). The CDR3 reads CASSHLTEAFF. CDR3 DNA sequence: TGTGCCAGCAGCCACCTCACTGAAGCTTTCTTT.

The chain couples TRBV5-1 to TRBJ2-5; 8 positions agree with TRBD1. The CDR3 has 18 residues. The V gene's germline CDR1 is SGHRS and CDR2 YFSETQ. V lost 4 bases, J lost 5 bases, and 19 bases stayed unmatched. The CDR3 bases are TGCGCCAGCAGCGGGGCTTCGGACAGGGATTTTAAGATGGAGACCCAGTACTTC. As protein: CASSGASDRDFKMETQYF.

The chain uses TRBV18 and TRBJ2-2; 9 bases are shared with TRBD2. The CDR3 consists of 16 residues. Germline CDR1 reads KGHSH; CDR2 reads LQKENI. Unmatched junction bases numbered 9, after V lost 6 bases and J lost 4 bases. DNA for the CDR3: TGTGCCAGCTCGCCCGGGCGAGCGGGGGGCACCGGGGAGCTGTTTTTT. This encodes CASSPGRAGGTGELFF. Full variable domain (outside the CDR3, taken from reference TRBV18 and TRBJ2-2): NAGVMQNPRHLVRRRGQEARLRCSPMKGHSHVYWYRQLPEEGLKFMVYLQKENIIDESGMPKERFSAEFPKEGPSILRIQQVVRGDSAAYFCASSPGRAGGTGELFFGEGSRLTVL.

This chain joins TRBV4-2 and TRBJ1-2; no clear D. This CDR3 region has 15 residues. Trimming stripped 0 bases from V and 2 bases from J, with 10 bases between. Germline V gives CDR1 LGHNA, CDR2 YNFKEQ. This CDR3 reads CASSQESRQNYGYTF. The CDR3, as DNA: TGTGCCAGCAGCCAAGAGTCGCGGCAAAACTATGGCTACACCTTC.

The genes are TRBV3-1 (or the pseudogene TRBV3-2) and TRBJ1-2, with 8 bases lining up with TRBD1. The V and J ends lost 0 bases and 2 bases, in that order; junction bases with no gene match: 2. This CDR3 contains 15 residues. Germline V gene data show CDR1 as LGHDT and CDR2 as YNNKEL (reference sequence). CDR3 DNA sequence: TGTGCCAGCAGCCAAGAACACAGGGGGAACTATGGCTACACCTTC. Residues: CASSQEHRGNYGYTF.